This T cell receptor beta chain was recovered during a study of monozygotic twins with inflammatory bowel disease. About this clonotype itself: Its cognate antigen is unknown.

cDNA for each sample came from eight separate reactions. TCRdb reprocessed the 5' RACE reads and keeps a single row for each CDR3 protein, giving no DNA. In all, the sample yields nearly 450,000 distinct CDR3 sequences. Study-level points and caveats: Evidence did not back any single strong signal or clonotype linked to IBD.

Whole blood, unsorted for T cells, was the source of total RNA. The CDR3 has 15 residues. CDR1 and CDR2 (germline): SGHRS, YFSETQ. The TCR was taken from a human donor with ulcerative colitis or Crohn's disease, or a healthy co-twin of an affected twin (not recorded which). The sequencing sample was made of blood. The chain carries TRBV5-1 and TRBJ1-6; the TCRdb call, TRBD1, lacks DNA for checking. The CDR3 sequence is CASSLGDPSGSPLHF.